A single sample gave rise to the 10 T cell receptor beta chains below, sequenced in a study of molecular identifiers for immune sequencing clone quantification (dated by TCRdb to about 2018). Library prep was done by PCR. The instrument given in TCRdb is NextSeq 500. TCRdb reprocessing: public reads trimmed at Q25 with fastp, clones called with MiXCR, in-frame beta chains kept. Each CDR3 protein gets just one entry, which takes the most common genes and DNA from the rows behind it. The table for this sample lists tens of thousands of distinct CDR3 sequences; 24% of them were counted only once. The top ten clones comprise 0.85% to 1% of the sample. Sequencing was carried out using naive CD8+ T cells from blood, with Jurkat cell RNA spiked in. The sample's cell subset or site, from its label and the paper: FACS-sorted CD8+CD4-CCR7+CD45RA+ naive T cells. These TCRs come from a human donor in good health. Some libraries in this study had Jurkat cell RNA spiked in.

Regarding this clonotype: A read error may explain this, as a much larger clone is one base away. V is TRBV6-1 and J is TRBJ2-3; 7 positions match TRBD1. This CDR3 comprises 15 residues. Germline trimming cut 5 bases from V and 3 bases from J; bases unmatched to any gene: 8. Germline CDR1 is MNHNS and CDR2 is SASEGT. CDR3 DNA sequence: TGTGCCAGCAGTCCTGACAGGGCTCAAACAGATACGCAGTATTTT. Protein: CASSPDRAQTDTQYF.

As to this clonotype: Compared with germline, one end of the junction differs, possibly owing to a read error. The chain has TRBV4-2 and TRBJ2-6; perhaps TRBD1 as D (5 bases). Germline CDR1 LGHNA, CDR2 YNFKEQ. The CDR3 contains 15 residues. The CDR3 reads CARSQAGGGAPVLPF. The CDR3 DNA reads as TGTGCCCGCAGCCAAGCCGGCGGTGGGGCCCCCGTCCTGCCTTTC.

This clonotype appeared many times. The chain uses TRBV4-3 and TRBJ2-7; 8 bases map to TRBD2. Losses at the gene ends were 4 bases for V and 3 bases for J; bases not matched to a gene: 11. The CDR3 has 16 amino acids. Germline lookup yields CDR1 LGHNA and CDR2 YSLEER. The CDR3 is CASSLPDPGLVYEQYF. CDR3 coding DNA: TGCGCCAGCAGCCTCCCAGACCCGGGACTAGTCTACGAGCAGTACTTC.

This clonotype was observed a few times. The chain carries TRBV28 and TRBJ2-2; 12 positions agree with TRBD2. The trim removed 5 bases at V and 6 bases at J, leaving 10 bases unmatched. The germline CDR1 and CDR2 sequences are MDHEN and SYDVKM. This CDR3 has 17 amino acids. CDR3 loop: CASSPSTSGSGPGELFF. In DNA, the CDR3 is TGTGCCAGCAGTCCGTCGACTAGCGGGAGCGGTCCCGGGGAGCTGTTTTTT.

Many counts were recorded for this clonotype. J is TRBJ2-2 and V is TRBV6-2 or TRBV6-3; D gene unclear. The CDR3 has 16 residues. Germline V gene lookup returns CDR1 MNHEY and CDR2 SVGEGT. The V gene lost 2 bases and the J gene lost 4 bases, with 14 bases spanning the gap. In DNA form, the CDR3 reads TGTGCCAGCAGTTACGAAACAGAGCCTTTCACCGGGGAGCTGTTTTTT. Translating it yields CASSYETEPFTGELFF.

This clonotype was recorded once. The rearrangement links TRBV29-1 to TRBJ2-2; D not certain. The germline V gene encodes CDR1 SQVTM and CDR2 ANQGSEA. Trimming shortened V by 3 bases and J by 0 bases, and 5 bases separated the two germline ends. CDR3 length: 13 residues. The CDR3 nucleotides read TGCAGCGTTGATGGCTCGAACACCGGGGAGCTGTTTTTT. Translating gives CSVDGSNTGELFF.

To note about this clonotype: A read error is possible here, since a much larger clone lies one base away. The V and J genes are TRBV7-2 and TRBJ2-1; the match to TRBD2 covers 9 bases. CDR1 and CDR2 from the germline V gene are SGHTA and FQGNSA. The CDR3 spans 15 residues. After removal of 5 bases from V and 6 bases from J, the junction contained 8 bases not matched to a gene. This CDR3 reads CASSTRLAAANEQFF. For the CDR3, the DNA is TGTGCCAGCAGCACCCGACTAGCGGCTGCCAATGAGCAGTTCTTC.

This clonotype was detected many times. V usage is TRBV27 and J usage is TRBJ2-3, with 11 bases fitting TRBD2. CDR1 is MNHEY and CDR2 is SMNVEV in the germline V gene (reference sequence). V lost 1 base, J lost 6 bases, and 6 bases stayed unmatched. The CDR3 loop spans 16 amino acids. The DNA for the CDR3 is TGTGCCAGCAGTTTATTACTAGCGGGAGATGGGGATACGCAGTATTTT. This encodes CASSLLLAGDGDTQYF.

With respect to this clonotype: Possible read error: a much larger clone is one base away. The chain recombines TRBV7-6 with TRBJ2-3; 11 positions match TRBD1. J lost 5 bases, V lost 8 bases, and 9 bases had no gene match. This CDR3 region has 15 residues. Looked up from germline, CDR1 is SGHVS and CDR2 is FNYEAQ. This CDR3 reads CASGPGQGVLDTQYF. In nucleotides, the CDR3 is TGTGCCAGCGGCCCGGGACAGGGGGTATTAGATACGCAGTATTTT.

In its sample, this clonotype was seen a few times. This may come from a read error, since a much larger clone is one base off. The rearrangement joins TRBV4-3 to TRBJ2-4, with a tentative D call TRBD2 (5 bases). V lost 0 bases, J lost 8 bases, and 17 bases lay in between. CDR3 length: 16 amino acids. Germline V gene lookup returns CDR1 LGHNA and CDR2 YSLEER. CDR3 sequence reads: CASSQDRSGSGYIQYF. CDR3 bases: TGCGCCAGCAGCCAAGATCGTTCGGGTTCGGGGTACATTCAGTACTTC.